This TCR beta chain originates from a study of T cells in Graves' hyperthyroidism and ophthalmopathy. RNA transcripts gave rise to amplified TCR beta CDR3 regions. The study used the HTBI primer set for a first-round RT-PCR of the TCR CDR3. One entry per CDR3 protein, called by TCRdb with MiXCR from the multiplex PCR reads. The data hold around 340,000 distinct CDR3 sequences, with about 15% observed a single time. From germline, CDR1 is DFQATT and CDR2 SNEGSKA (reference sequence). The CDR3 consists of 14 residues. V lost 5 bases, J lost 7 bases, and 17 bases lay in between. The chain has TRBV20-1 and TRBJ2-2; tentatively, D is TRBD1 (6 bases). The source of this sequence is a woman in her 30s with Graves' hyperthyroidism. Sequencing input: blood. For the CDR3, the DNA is TGCAGTGCTGTGGACCTCGCAGGGGTCGGGGAGCTGTTTTTT. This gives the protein CSAVDLAGVGELFF.